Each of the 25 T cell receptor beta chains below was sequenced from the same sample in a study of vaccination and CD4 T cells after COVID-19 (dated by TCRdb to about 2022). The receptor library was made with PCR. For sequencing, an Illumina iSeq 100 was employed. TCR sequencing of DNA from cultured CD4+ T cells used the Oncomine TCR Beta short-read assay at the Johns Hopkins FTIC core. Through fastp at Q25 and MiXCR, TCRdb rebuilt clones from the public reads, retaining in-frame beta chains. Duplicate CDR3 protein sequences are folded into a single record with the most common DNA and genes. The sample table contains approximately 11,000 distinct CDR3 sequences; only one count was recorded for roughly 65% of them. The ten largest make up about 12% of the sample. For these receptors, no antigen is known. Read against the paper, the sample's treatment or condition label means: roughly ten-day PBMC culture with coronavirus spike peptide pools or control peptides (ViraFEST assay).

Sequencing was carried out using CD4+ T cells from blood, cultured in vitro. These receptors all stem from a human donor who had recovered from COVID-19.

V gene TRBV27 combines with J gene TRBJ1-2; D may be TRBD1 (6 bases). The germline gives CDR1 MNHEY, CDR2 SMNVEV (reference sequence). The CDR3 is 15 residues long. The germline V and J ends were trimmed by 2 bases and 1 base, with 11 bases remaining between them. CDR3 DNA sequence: TGTGCCAGCAGTTTAGGACCGGACAGTAACTATGGCTACACCTTC. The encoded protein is CASSLGPDSNYGYTF.

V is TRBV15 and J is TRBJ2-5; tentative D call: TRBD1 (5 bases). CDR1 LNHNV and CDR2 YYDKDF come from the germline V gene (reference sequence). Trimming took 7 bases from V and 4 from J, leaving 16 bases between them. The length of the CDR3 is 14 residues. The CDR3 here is CATKGAPLPETQYF. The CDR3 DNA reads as TGTGCCACCAAAGGGGCGCCGCTCCCAGAGACCCAGTACTTC. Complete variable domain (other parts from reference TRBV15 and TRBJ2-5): DAMVIQNPRYQVTQFGKPVTLSCSQTLNHNVMYWYQQKSSQAPKLLFHYYDKDFNNEADTPDNFQSRRPNTSFCFLDIRSPGLGDTAMYLCATKGAPLPETQYFGPGTRLLVL.

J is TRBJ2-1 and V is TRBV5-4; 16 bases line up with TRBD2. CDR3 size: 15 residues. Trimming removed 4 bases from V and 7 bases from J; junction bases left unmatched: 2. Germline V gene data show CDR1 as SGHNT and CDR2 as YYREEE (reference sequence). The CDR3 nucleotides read TGTGCCAGCAGCACGGGACTAGCGGGAGGGAATGAGCAGTTCTTC. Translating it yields CASSTGLAGGNEQFF.

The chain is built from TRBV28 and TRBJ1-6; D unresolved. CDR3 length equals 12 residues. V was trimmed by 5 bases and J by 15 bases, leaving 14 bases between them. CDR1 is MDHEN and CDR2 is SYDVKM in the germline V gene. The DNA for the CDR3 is TGTGCCAGCAGTCCCCCGGGAGCTCTCCTCCACTTT. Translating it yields CASSPPGALLHF. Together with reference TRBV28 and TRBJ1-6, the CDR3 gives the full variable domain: DVKVTQSSRYLVKRTGEKVFLECVQDMDHENMFWYRQDPGLGLRLIYFSYDVKMKEKGDIPEGYSVSREKKERFSLILESASTNQTSMYLCASSPPGALLHFGNGTRLTVT.

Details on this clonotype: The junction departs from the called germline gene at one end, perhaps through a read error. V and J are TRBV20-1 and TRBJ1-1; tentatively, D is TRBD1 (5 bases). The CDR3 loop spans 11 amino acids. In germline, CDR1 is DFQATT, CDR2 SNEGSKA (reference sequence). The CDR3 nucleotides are TGCACTGCGACATCCTACGGGGGACGGGATTTT. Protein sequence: CTATSYGGRDF.

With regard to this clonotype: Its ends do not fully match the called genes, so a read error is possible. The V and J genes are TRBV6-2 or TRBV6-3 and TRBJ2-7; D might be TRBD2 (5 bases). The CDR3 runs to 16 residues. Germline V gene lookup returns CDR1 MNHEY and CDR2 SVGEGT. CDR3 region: CASSHSGLEGRYEQYF. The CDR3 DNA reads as TGTGCCAGCAGTCACTCCGGGCTCGAGGGTCGCTACGAGCAGTACTTC.

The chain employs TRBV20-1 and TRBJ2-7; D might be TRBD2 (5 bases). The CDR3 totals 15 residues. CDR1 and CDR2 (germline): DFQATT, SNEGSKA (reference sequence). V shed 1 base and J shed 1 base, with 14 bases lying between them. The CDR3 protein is CSARGLSALSYEQYF. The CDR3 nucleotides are TGCAGTGCTAGAGGTCTTAGCGCCCTATCCTACGAGCAGTACTTC.

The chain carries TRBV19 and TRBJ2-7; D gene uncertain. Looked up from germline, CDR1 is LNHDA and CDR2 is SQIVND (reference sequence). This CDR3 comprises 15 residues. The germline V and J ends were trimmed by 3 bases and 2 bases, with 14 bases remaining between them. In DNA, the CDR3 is TGTGCCAGTAGTATTGCATCGGCGCAGACCTACGAGCAGTACTTC. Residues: CASSIASAQTYEQYF.

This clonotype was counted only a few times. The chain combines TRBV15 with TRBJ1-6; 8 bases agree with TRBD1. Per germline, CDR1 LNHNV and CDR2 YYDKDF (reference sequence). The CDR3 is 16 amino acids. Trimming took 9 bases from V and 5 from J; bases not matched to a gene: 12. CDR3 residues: CATTNSPTGDNSPLHF. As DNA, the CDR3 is TGTGCCACTACTAACTCCCCGACAGGGGATAATTCACCCCTCCACTTT.

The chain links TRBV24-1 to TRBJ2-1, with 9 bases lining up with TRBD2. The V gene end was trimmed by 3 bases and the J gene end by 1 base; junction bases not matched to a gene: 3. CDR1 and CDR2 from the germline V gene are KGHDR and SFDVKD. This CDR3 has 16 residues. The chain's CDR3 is CATSDPLAGSYNEQFF. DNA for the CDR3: TGTGCCACCAGTGATCCCCTAGCGGGGTCCTACAATGAGCAGTTCTTC.

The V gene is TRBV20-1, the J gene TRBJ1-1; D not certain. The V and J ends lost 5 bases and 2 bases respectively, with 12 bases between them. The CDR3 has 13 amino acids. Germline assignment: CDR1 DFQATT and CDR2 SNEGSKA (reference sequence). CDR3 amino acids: CSARRSGNTEAFF. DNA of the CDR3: TGCAGTGCTCGACGGTCGGGCAACACTGAAGCTTTCTTT.

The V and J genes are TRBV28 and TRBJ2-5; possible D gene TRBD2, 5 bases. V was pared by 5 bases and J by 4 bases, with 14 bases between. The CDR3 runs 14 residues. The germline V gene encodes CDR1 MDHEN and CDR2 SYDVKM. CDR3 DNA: TGTGCCAGCAGTAGACCGGGAAAATCAGAGACCCAGTACTTC. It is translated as CASSRPGKSETQYF. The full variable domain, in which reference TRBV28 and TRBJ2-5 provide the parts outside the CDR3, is DVKVTQSSRYLVKRTGEKVFLECVQDMDHENMFWYRQDPGLGLRLIYFSYDVKMKEKGDIPEGYSVSREKKERFSLILESASTNQTSMYLCASSRPGKSETQYFGPGTRLLVL.

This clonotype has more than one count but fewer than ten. The CDR3 nucleotides are TGCAGTGCTAGAGGTCTGCTCCTCCGAGCGGGGCAGTACTTC. Encoded protein: CSARGLLLRAGQYF. The rearrangement joins TRBV20-1 to TRBJ2-7, with D perhaps matching TRBD2 (6 bases). Germline assignment: CDR1 DFQATT and CDR2 SNEGSKA (reference sequence). Trimming cost V 1 base and J 9 bases, with 19 bases left between them. The CDR3 has 14 residues.

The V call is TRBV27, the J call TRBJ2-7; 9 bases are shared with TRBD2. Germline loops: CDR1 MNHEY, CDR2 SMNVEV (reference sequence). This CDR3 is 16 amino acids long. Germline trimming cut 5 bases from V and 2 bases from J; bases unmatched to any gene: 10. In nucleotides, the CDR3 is TGTGCCAGCAGTCCAGCGGGCGGGAGGGCCCCCTACGAGCAGTACTTC. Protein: CASSPAGGRAPYEQYF.

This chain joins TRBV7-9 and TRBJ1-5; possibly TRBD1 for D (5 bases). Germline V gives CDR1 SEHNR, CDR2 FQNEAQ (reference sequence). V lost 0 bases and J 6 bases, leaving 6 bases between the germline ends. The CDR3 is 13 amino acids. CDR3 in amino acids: CASSLADTQPQHF. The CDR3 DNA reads TGTGCCAGCAGCTTAGCGGACACTCAGCCCCAGCATTTT.

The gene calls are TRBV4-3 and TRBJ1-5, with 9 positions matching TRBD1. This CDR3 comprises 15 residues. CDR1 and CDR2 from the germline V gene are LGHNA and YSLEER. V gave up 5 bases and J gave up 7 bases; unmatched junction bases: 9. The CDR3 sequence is CASSAQQGAGQPQHF. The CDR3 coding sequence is TGCGCCAGCAGCGCCCAACAGGGGGCTGGGCAGCCCCAGCATTTT.

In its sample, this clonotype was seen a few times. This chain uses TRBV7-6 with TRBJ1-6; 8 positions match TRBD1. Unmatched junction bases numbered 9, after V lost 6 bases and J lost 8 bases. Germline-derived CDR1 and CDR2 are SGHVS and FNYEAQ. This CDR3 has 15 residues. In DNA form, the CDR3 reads TGTGCCAGCAGTTCAACAGGGGGAAGGGATTCACCCCTCCACTTT. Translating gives CASSSTGGRDSPLHF.

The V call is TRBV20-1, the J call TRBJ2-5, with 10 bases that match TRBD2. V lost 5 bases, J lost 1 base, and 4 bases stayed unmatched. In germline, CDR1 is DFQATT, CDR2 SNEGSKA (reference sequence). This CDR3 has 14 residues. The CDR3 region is CSAVLAGIQETQYF. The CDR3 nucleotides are TGCAGTGCTGTACTAGCGGGGATCCAAGAGACCCAGTACTTC.

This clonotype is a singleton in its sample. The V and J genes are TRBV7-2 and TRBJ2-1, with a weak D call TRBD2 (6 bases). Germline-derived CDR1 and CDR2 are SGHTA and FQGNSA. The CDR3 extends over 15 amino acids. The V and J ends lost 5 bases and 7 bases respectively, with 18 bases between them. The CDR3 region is CASSGRVSGGNEQFF. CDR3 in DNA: TGTGCCAGCAGCGGCAGGGTCTCTGGGGGGAATGAGCAGTTCTTC.

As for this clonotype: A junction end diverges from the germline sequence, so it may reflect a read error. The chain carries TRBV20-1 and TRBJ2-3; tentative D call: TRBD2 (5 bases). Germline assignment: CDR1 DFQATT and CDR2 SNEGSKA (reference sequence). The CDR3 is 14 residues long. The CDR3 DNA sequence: TGCAGTGCAAGAGGGTTTGGGGGCACAGATACGCAGTATTTT. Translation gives CSARGFGGTDTQYF.

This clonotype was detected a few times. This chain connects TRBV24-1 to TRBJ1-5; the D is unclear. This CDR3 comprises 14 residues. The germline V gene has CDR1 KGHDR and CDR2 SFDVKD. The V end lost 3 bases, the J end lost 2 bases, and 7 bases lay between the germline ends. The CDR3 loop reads CATSDQGRNQPQHF. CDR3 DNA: TGTGCCACCAGTGATCAAGGTCGCAATCAGCCCCAGCATTTT.

The CDR3 loop reads CASSHLAGGFGNEQFF. DNA of the CDR3: TGTGCCAGCAGTCACCTAGCGGGAGGTTTCGGAAATGAGCAGTTCTTC. J is TRBJ2-1 and V is TRBV27; 11 bases are a match to TRBD2. Germline CDR1 reads MNHEY; CDR2 reads SMNVEV (reference sequence). The CDR3 is 16 amino acids. V dropped 5 bases and J dropped 7; count of bases not matched to a gene: 10.

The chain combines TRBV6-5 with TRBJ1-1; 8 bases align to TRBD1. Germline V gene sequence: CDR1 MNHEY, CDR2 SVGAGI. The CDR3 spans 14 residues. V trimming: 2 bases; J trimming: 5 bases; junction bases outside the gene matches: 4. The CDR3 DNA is TGTGCCAGCAGTTACGCAGGACAGGGAACTGAAGCTTTCTTT. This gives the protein CASSYAGQGTEAFF.

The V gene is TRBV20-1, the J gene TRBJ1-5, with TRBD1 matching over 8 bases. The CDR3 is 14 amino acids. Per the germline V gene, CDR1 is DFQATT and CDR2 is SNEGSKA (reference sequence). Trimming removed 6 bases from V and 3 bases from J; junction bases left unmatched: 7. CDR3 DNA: TGCAGTGCCCTAACAGGGGGTGACAATCAGCCCCAGCATTTT. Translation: CSALTGGDNQPQHF.

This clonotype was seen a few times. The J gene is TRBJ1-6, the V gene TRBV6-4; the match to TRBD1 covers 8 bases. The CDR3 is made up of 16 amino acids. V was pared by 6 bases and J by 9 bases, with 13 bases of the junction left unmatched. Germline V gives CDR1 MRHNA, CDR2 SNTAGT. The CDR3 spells CASSQTGQGYGSPLHF. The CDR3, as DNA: TGTGCCAGCAGCCAAACAGGACAGGGCTACGGTTCACCCCTCCACTTT.